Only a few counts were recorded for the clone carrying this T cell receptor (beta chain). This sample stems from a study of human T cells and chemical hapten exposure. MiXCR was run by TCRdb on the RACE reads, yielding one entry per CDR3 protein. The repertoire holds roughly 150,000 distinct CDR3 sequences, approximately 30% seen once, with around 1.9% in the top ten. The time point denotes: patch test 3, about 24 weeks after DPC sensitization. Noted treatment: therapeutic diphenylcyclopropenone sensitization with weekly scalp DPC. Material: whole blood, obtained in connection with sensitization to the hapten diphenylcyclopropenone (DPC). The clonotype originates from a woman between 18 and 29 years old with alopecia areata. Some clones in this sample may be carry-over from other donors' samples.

The CDR3 spells CASSRGNRGGNQPQHF. In DNA, the CDR3 is TGTGCCAGCAGTAGGGGAAACAGGGGCGGGAATCAGCCCCAGCATTTT. J is TRBJ1-5 and V is TRBV27, with 7 bases lining up with TRBD1. Germline loops: CDR1 MNHEY, CDR2 SMNVEV (reference sequence). The J segment lost 4 bases and the V segment lost 5 bases, leaving 11 bases of the junction unmatched. The CDR3 spans 16 residues.